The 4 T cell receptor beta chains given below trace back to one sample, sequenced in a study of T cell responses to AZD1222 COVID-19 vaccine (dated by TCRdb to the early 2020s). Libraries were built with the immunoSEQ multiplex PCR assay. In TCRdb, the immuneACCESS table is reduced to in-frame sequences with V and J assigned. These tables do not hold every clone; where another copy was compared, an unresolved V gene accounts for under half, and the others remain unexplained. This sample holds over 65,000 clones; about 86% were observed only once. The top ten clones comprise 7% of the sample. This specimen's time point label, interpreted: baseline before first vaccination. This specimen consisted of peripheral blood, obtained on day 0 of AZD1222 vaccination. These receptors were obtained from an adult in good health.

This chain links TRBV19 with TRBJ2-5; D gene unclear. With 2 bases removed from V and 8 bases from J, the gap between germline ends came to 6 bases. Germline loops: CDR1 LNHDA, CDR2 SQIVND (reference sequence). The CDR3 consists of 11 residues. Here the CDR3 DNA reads TGTGCCAGTAGTATAAGAGGTACCCAGTACTTC. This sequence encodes CASSIRGTQYF.

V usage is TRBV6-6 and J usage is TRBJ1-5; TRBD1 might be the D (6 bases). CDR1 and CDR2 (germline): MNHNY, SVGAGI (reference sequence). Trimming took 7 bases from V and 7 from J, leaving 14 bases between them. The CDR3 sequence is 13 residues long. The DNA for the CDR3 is TGTGCCAGCAAAAGGACAGTCGGGCAGCCCCAGCATTTT. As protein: CASKRTVGQPQHF.

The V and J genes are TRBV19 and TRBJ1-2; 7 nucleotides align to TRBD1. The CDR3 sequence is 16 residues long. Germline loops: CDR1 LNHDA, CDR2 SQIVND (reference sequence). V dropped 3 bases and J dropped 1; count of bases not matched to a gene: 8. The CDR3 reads CASSIGTAYINYGYTF. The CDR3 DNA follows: TGTGCCAGTAGTATCGGGACAGCGTATATTAACTATGGCTACACCTTC.

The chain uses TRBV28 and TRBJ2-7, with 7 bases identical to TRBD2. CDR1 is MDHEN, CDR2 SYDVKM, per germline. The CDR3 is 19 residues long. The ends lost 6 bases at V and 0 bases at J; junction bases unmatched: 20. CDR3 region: CASSTIRDRSSGSSYEQYF. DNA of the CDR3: TGTGCCAGCAGCACTATCCGGGACCGCTCTAGCGGTAGCTCCTACGAGCAGTACTTC.